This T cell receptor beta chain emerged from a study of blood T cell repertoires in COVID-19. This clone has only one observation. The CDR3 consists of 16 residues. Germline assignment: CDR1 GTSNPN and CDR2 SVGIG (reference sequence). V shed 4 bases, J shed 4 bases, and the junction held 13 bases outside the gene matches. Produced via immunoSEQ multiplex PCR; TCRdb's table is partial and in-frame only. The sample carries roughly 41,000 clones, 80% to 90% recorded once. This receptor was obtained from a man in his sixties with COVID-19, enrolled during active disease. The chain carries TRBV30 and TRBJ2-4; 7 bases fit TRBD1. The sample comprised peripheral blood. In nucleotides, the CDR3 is TGTGCCTGGATGCCCAATTGGGAGACAGGGAAAAACATTCAGTACTTC. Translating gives CAWMPNWETGKNIQYF.